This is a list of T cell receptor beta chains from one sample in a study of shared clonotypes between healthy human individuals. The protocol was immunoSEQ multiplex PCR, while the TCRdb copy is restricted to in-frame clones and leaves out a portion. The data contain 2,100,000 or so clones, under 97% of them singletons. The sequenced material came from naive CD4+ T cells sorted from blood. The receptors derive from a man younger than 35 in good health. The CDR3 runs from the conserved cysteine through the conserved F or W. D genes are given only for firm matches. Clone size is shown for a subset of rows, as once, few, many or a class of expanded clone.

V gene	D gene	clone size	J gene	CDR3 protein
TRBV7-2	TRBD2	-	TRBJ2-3	CASPPLAGADFSTDTQYF
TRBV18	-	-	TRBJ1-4	CASSPIKGPEKLFF
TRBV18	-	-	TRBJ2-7	CASSPPGNVYEQYF
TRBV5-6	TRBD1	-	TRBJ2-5	CASSKGQGETQYF
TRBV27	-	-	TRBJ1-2	CASSLTGPWGYTF
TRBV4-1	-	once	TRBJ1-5	CASSQDQGLGGNQPQHF
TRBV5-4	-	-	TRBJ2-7	CASSLGNSYEQYF
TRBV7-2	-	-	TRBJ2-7	CASSLANEQYF
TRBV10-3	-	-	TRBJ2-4	CAISESSGRENIQYF
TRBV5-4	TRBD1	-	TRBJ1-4	CASSWGGTAAPLEKLFF
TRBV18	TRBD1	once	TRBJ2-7	CASSPPDRVSYEQYF
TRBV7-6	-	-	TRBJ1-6	CASSPETNGPLHF
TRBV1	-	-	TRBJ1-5	CTSSRRTGGINQPQHF
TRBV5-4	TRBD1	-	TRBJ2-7	CASSRPGQGTYEQYF
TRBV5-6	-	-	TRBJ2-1	CASSLVDREGEQFF
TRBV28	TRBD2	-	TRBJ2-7	CASSRPGLAYEQYF
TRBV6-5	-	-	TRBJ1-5	CASSPGAKAPRPQHF
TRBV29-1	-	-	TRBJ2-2	CSVGLTGELFF
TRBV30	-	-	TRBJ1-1	CAGQRGSNTEAFF
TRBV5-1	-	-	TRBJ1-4	CASSLDALSEKLFF
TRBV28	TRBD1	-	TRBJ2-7	CASSNSSGTGGYEQYF
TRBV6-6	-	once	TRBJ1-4	CASSLGDVNEKLFF
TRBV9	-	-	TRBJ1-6	CASSVGTAPGSPLHF
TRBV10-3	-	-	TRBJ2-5	CAISESWALHLETQYF
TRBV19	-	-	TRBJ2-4	CASSIGSWAGVTKNIQYF
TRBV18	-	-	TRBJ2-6	CASSPPQGGTGANVLTF
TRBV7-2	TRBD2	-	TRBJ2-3	CASSLRGRADTQYF
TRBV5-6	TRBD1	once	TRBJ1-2	CASSPGTAITMHYTF
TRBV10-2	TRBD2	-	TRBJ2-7	CATGTSGVVQYF
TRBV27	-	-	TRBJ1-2	CASRRTGTGSGGYTF
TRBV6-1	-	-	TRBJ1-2	CASSRDTTNYGYTF
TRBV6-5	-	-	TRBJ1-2	CASSYSRESYTF
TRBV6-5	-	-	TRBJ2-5	CASSSPLETQYF
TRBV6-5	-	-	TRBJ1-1	CASSYGGSLNTEAFF
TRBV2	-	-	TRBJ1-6	CASSGSGYNSPLHF